These T cell receptor beta chains were read from a single sample in a study of T cell repertoires in cytomegalovirus infection. One entry per CDR3 protein, called by TCRdb with MiXCR from the reads. The sample has about 310,000 distinct CDR3 sequences, about a sixth seen once. The source material was PBMCs. The receptor source for this set is a human donor in good health (CMV status not recorded). Some clones in this sample may be carry-over from other donors' samples. The CDR3 runs from the conserved cysteine through the conserved F or W. D genes are given only for firm matches. Clone size, where shown, is once, few, many, or a class for clones that have expanded.

D	J	size	length	V	CDR3	DNA
TRBD1	TRBJ1-1	.	16	TRBV12-3/TRBV12-4	CASSLDPTGGDTEAFF	TGTGCCAGCAGTCTTGACCCGACAGGGGGGGACACTGAAGCTTTCTTT
.	TRBJ2-1	.	17	TRBV3-1	CASSPPAGAEGYNEQFF	TGTGCCAGCAGCCCACCCGCGGGGGCGGAAGGATACAATGAGCAGTTCTTC
.	TRBJ1-2	many	17	TRBV10-3	CAISESVGEGGPYGYTF	TGTGCCATCAGTGAGTCGGTCGGGGAAGGGGGGCCTTATGGCTACACCTTC
.	TRBJ2-3	few	13	TRBV5-8	CASSLEVPDTQYF	TGTGCCAGCAGCTTGGAAGTTCCAGATACGCAGTATTTT
TRBD1	TRBJ1-5	.	17	TRBV20-1	CSAAPGQGANRDQPQHF	TGCAGTGCTGCTCCGGGACAGGGGGCTAACCGTGATCAGCCCCAGCATTTT
TRBD1	TRBJ1-5	many	16	TRBV10-3	CAISDRGGSSNQPQHF	TGTGCCATCAGCGACAGGGGAGGGAGTAGCAATCAGCCCCAGCATTTT
.	TRBJ2-7	.	15	TRBV2	CASSSPGTLPYEQYF	TGTGCCAGCAGTTCTCCCGGGACCCTTCCCTACGAGCAGTACTTC
TRBD1	TRBJ2-7	few	14	TRBV2	CASSATGVVNEQYF	TGTGCCAGCAGCGCGACAGGGGTCGTCAACGAGCAGTACTTC
.	TRBJ2-2	few	12	TRBV28	CASTSNNRELFF	TGTGCCAGCACTTCGAATAATAGGGAGCTGTTTTTT
.	TRBJ1-2	.	13	TRBV12-3/TRBV12-4	CASSWEGNYGYTF	TGTGCCAGCAGTTGGGAGGGGAACTATGGCTACACCTTC
TRBD1	TRBJ2-7	.	14	TRBV6-2/TRBV6-3	CATSGTGVPYEQYF	TGTGCCACCTCCGGGACAGGGGTACCCTACGAGCAGTACTTC
.	TRBJ1-2	.	17	TRBV28	CASSSAGASGYNYGYTF	TGTGCCAGCAGTTCTGCAGGGGCGTCGGGTTATAACTATGGCTACACCTTC
.	TRBJ2-5	many	12	TRBV7-2	CASNPGGETQYF	TGTGCCAGCAACCCTGGCGGGGAGACCCAGTACTTC
TRBD2	TRBJ2-5	few	18	TRBV27	CASSNLRGLAGGQETQYF	TGTGCCAGCAGCAACCTGAGGGGCCTAGCGGGGGGGCAAGAGACCCAGTACTTC
TRBD2	TRBJ2-1	many	16	TRBV7-9	CASSPRAGGPYNEQFF	TGTGCCAGCAGCCCACGAGCGGGGGGGCCGTACAATGAGCAGTTCTTC
.	TRBJ1-1	.	14	TRBV29-1	CSVVPGGGNTEAFF	TGCAGCGTTGTACCTGGTGGTGGAAACACTGAAGCTTTCTTT
TRBD1	TRBJ2-5	.	15	TRBV2	CASSGRGGEEETQYF	TGTGCCAGCAGCGGCCGAGGGGGCGAAGAGGAGACCCAGTACTTC
.	TRBJ1-6	.	15	TRBV12-3/TRBV12-4	CASRQMGGYNSPLHF	TGTGCCAGCAGGCAAATGGGAGGCTATAATTCACCCCTCCACTTT
.	TRBJ1-6	.	16	TRBV18	CASSLKTGSYNSPLHF	TGTGCCAGCTCACTAAAGACCGGTTCCTATAATTCACCCCTCCACTTT
.	TRBJ1-1	few	17	TRBV27	CASTFIDPMGGPTEAFF	TGTGCCAGCACTTTTATCGATCCGATGGGGGGCCCCACTGAAGCTTTCTTT
TRBD2	TRBJ2-3	many	19	TRBV11-1	CASSLRWTSGGINTDTQYF	TGTGCCAGCAGCTTAAGATGGACTAGCGGGGGAATCAACACAGATACGCAGTATTTT
TRBD1	TRBJ2-7	.	15	TRBV19	CASSIQVTGEYEQYF	TGTGCCAGTAGTATACAGGTTACAGGGGAGTACGAGCAGTACTTC
.	TRBJ2-7	.	14	TRBV27	CASSRDGGSYEQYF	TGTGCCAGCAGCCGGGACGGAGGCTCCTACGAGCAGTACTTC
TRBD1	TRBJ2-7	many	16	TRBV7-8	CASSLGLDRGQREQYF	TGTGCCAGCAGCTTGGGGCTGGACAGGGGGCAAAGGGAGCAGTACTTC
.	TRBJ1-4	.	15	TRBV5-1	CASSLGDGRNEKLFF	TGCGCCAGCAGCTTGGGAGACGGACGTAATGAAAAACTGTTTTTT
TRBD1	TRBJ1-2	.	18	TRBV18	CASSLGQGEANVPYGYTF	TGTGCCAGCTCTCTTGGACAGGGAGAAGCCAACGTTCCCTATGGCTACACCTTC
TRBD1	TRBJ2-7	.	15	TRBV2	CASSVDRGKAYEQYF	TGTGCCAGCAGCGTTGACAGGGGGAAGGCCTACGAGCAGTACTTC
.	TRBJ2-7	.	16	TRBV28	CASSSRRTARPYEQYF	TGTGCCAGCAGTTCGCGACGGACAGCCAGACCCTACGAGCAGTACTTC
TRBD2	TRBJ2-1	once	13	TRBV5-4	CASSREGYNEQFF	TGTGCCAGCAGCCGGGAGGGTTACAATGAGCAGTTCTTC
.	TRBJ1-1	many	15	TRBV7-6	CASSLATAPNTEAFF	TGTGCCAGCAGCTTAGCTACGGCCCCGAACACTGAAGCTTTCTTT
.	TRBJ2-3	many	15	TRBV7-9	CASSLAGASTDTQYF	TGTGCCAGCAGCTTAGCAGGGGCTAGCACAGATACGCAGTATTTT
TRBD2	TRBJ2-5	few	17	TRBV12-3/TRBV12-4	CASSFSLLAGGPETQYF	TGTGCCAGCAGTTTCTCCCTTTTAGCGGGGGGCCCAGAGACCCAGTACTTC
.	TRBJ1-5	.	14	TRBV7-4	CASSLGSAGPPQHF	TGTGCCAGCAGCTTAGGGTCAGCAGGTCCGCCCCAGCATTTT
.	TRBJ1-1	many	19	TRBV18	CASSRSRVRVDSRNTEAFF	TGTGCCAGCTCACGCTCCCGCGTACGCGTTGACAGTAGGAACACTGAAGCTTTCTTT
TRBD2	TRBJ2-1	.	15	TRBV2	CASSRTSGGYGEQFF	TGTGCCAGCAGCCGGACTAGCGGGGGGTATGGTGAGCAGTTCTTC
TRBD1	TRBJ2-5	many	12	TRBV7-9	CASSGTGETQYF	TGTGCCAGCAGTGGGACAGGGGAGACCCAGTACTTC
.	TRBJ1-5	many	13	TRBV6-2/TRBV6-3	CASTTYSSQPQHF	TGTGCCAGCACCACGTACTCAAGTCAGCCCCAGCATTTT
TRBD1	TRBJ2-5	.	16	TRBV10-3	CAISEFGRGPRETQYF	TGTGCCATCAGTGAGTTTGGCAGGGGGCCTCGAGAGACCCAGTACTTC
.	TRBJ1-6	many	15	TRBV12-3/TRBV12-4	CASGAGRSYNSPLHF	TGTGCCAGCGGAGCAGGGCGGTCCTATAATTCACCCCTCCACTTT
.	TRBJ2-7	.	15	TRBV4-1	CASSQVVSNSYEQYF	TGCGCCAGCAGCCAAGTAGTCAGTAATTCGTACGAGCAGTACTTC
TRBD1	TRBJ1-4	many	15	TRBV28	CASRTTGVNREKLFF	TGTGCCAGCAGGACTACAGGGGTTAATCGCGAAAAACTGTTTTTT
TRBD2	TRBJ2-5	few	14	TRBV7-8	CASSILAGVETQYF	TGTGCCAGCAGCATATTAGCGGGGGTGGAGACCCAGTACTTC
.	TRBJ1-1	many	14	TRBV2	CASSDSGRRTEAFF	TGTGCCAGCAGTGACTCAGGGCGTAGGACTGAAGCTTTCTTT
.	TRBJ1-5	many	15	TRBV28	CASSPIQGDGQPQHF	TGTGCCAGCAGTCCGATACAGGGCGACGGTCAGCCCCAGCATTTT
.	TRBJ1-5	.	18	TRBV12-3/TRBV12-4	CASSSQAAGYRSNQPQHF	TGTGCCAGCAGTTCCCAGGCGGCCGGGTATCGCAGCAATCAGCCCCAGCATTTT
TRBD1	TRBJ2-1	many	17	TRBV7-2	CASSRYKPGQGYNEQFF	TGTGCCAGCAGCCGATATAAACCGGGACAGGGCTACAATGAGCAGTTCTTC
.	TRBJ2-5	.	15	TRBV5-4	CASLPGGGLPETQYF	TGTGCCAGCCTTCCCGGTGGGGGGCTCCCAGAGACCCAGTACTTC
TRBD1	TRBJ2-7	few	19	TRBV6-8	CASSYPPLTGALESCEQYF	TGTGCCAGCAGTTACCCCCCACTCACAGGGGCCCTCGAATCTTGCGAGCAGTACTTC
TRBD2	TRBJ2-7	many	15	TRBV7-2	CASSPELAGEYEQYF	TGTGCCAGCAGCCCGGAACTAGCGGGGGAGTACGAGCAGTACTTC